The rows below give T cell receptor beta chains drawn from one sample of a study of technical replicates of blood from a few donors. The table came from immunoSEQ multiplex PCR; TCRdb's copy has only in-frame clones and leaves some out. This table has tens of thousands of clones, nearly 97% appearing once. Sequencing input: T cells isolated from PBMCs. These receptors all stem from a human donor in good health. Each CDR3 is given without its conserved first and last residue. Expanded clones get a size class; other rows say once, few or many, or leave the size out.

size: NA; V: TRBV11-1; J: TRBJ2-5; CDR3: ASSLQGLKGETQY
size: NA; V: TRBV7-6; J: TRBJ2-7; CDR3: ASSYRQAYEQY
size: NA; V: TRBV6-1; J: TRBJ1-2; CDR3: ASKLRGGQSGYT
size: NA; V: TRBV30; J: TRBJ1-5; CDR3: AWRGTGPFQPQH
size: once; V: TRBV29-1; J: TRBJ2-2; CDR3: SVGLSGELF
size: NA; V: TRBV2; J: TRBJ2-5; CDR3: ASRTETSYQETQY
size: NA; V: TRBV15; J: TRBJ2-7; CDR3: ATSRVRQSYEQY
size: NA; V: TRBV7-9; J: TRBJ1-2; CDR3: ASSFGGGANYGYT
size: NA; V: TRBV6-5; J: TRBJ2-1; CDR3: ASSSRTSGRHEQF
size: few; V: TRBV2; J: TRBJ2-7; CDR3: ASARTASSYEQY
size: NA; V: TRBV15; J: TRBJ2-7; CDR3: ATRKGRGGEPSYEQY
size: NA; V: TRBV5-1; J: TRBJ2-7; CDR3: ASSGTGRKYEQY
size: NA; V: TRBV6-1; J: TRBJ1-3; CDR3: ASSEAGTGTGNTIY
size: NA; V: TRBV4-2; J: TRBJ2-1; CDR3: ASSRRPGGGTSYNEQF
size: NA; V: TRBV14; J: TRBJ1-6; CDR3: ASSLRQAYNSPLH
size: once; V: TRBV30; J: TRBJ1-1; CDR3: AWSHWNTEAF
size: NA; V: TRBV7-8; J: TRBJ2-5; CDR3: ASRGLAGLPQETQY
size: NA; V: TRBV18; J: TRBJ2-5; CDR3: ASSPTPARQETQY
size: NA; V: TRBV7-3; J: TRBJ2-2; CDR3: ASSTTSGGLDGELF
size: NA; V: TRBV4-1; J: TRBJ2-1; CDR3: ASSPIADSHPNEQF